The clone carrying this TCR beta chain has only one observation. Assay: immunoSEQ multiplex PCR; the TCRdb copy retains only in-frame clones and omits some. The sample holds 20,000 to 25,000 clones, approximately 87% seen once. These data are taken from a study of OX40 agonist ivuxolimab in advanced cancers. CDR3 length equals 13 residues. Germline V gives CDR1 SGHTA, CDR2 FQGNSA. Trimming took off 3 bases at V and 2 bases at J, with 8 bases between the two ends. The chain is built from TRBV7-2 and TRBJ2-7, with D perhaps assigned TRBD1 or TRBD2 (5 bases each). This sample comprised CD4+ or CD8+ T cells sorted from blood, obtained in a trial of the OX40 agonist ivuxolimab. The sequence was collected from an adult with an advanced solid tumor such as melanoma, head and neck, liver or kidney cancer. The chain's CDR3 is CASSLTGPYEQYF. In nucleotides, the CDR3 is TGTGCCAGCAGCTTGACGGGACCCTACGAGCAGTACTTC.